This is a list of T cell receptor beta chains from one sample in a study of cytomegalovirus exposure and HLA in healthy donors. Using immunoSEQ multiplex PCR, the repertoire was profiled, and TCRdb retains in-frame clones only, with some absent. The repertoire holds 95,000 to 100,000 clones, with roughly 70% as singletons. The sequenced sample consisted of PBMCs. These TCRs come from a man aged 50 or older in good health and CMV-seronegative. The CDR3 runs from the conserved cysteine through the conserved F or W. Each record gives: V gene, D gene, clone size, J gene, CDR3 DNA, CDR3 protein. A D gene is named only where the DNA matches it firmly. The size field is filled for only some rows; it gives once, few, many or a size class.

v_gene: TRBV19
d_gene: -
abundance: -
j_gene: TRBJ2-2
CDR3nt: TGTGCCAGTAGTATTACCCAGAGACAGAACACCGGGGAGCTGTTTTTT
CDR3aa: CASSITQRQNTGELFF

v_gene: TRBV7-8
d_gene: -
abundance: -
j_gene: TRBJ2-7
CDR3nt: TGTGCCAGCAGCTCGGCCTACGAGCAGTACTTC
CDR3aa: CASSSAYEQYF

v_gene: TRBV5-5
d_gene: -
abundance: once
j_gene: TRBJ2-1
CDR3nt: TGTGCCAGCAGCTTGGAATGGGAGCATGAGCAGTTCTTC
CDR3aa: CASSLEWEHEQFF

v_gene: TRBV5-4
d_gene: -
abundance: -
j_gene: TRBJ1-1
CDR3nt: TGTGCCAGCAGCTTTGGACAGATGAACACTGAAGCTTTCTTT
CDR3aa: CASSFGQMNTEAFF

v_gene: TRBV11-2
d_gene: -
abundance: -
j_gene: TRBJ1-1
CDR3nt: TGTGCCAGCAGCTCCACAGCTAACACTGAAGCTTTCTTT
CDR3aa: CASSSTANTEAFF

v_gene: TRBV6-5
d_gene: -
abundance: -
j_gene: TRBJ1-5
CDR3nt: TGTGCCAGCAGTCGAGACAGAGATAGCAATCAGCCCCAGCATTTT
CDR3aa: CASSRDRDSNQPQHF

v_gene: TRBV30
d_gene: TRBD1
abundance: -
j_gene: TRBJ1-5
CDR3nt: TGTGCCTGGAGTGTACCCCCTGGACAGGGTCGTAGCAATCAGCCCCAGCATTTT
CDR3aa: CAWSVPPGQGRSNQPQHF

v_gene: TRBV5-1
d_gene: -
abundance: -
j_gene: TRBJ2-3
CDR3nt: TGCGCCAGCAGGTTGGAGGGGCTAGTGACGCAGTATTTT
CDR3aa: CASRLEGLVTQYF

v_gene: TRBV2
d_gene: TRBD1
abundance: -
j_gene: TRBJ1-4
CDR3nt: TGTGCCAGCAGCGAGACAGGGGATGAAAAACTGTTTTTT
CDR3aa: CASSETGDEKLFF

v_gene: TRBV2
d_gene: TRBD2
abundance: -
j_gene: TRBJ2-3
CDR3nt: TGTGCCAGCAGCGAGGAAGGGACTAGGGGCACAGATACGCAGTATTTT
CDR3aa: CASSEEGTRGTDTQYF

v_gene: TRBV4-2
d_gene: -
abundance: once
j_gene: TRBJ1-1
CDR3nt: TGTGCCAGCAGCCAAGTAACACAGGGTAAAGGAACTGAAGCTTTCTTT
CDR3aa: CASSQVTQGKGTEAFF

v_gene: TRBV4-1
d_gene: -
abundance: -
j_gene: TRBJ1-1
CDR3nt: TGCGCCAGCAGCCAAGGAGAAGGACAGAACACTGAAGCTTTCTTT
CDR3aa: CASSQGEGQNTEAFF

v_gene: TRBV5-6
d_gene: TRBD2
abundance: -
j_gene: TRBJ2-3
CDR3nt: TGTGCCAGCAGCTTGGAAGTAGCGGGAGTCCAAGATACGCAGTATTTT
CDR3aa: CASSLEVAGVQDTQYF

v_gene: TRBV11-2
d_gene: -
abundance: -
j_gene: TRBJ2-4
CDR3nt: TGTGCCAGCAGCTTAGCGGGAGTGGGAGCCAAAAACATTCAGTACTTC
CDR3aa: CASSLAGVGAKNIQYF

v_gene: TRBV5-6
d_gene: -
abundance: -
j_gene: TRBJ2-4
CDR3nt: TGTGCCAGCAGCCGTCAGACAAAAAACATTCAGTACTTC
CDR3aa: CASSRQTKNIQYF

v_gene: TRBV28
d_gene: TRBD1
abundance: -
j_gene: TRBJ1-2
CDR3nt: TGTGCCAGCGAGAGGGCAGGGGGAAACTATGGCTACACCTTC
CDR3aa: CASERAGGNYGYTF

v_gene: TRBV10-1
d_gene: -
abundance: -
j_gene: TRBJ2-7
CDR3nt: TGCGCCAGCAGTGAGAAACAGTACTCCTACGAGCAGTACTTC
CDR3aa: CASSEKQYSYEQYF

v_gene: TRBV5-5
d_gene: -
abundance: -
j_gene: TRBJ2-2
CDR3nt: TGTGCCAGCAGCTCGTTTTCTAGCGTTATCACCGGGGAGCTGTTTTTT
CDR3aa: CASSSFSSVITGELFF

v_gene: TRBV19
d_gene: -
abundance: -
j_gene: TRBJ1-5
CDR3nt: TGTGCCAGTAGTATCAGGGGACGTAGTCAGCCCCAGCATTTT
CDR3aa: CASSIRGRSQPQHF

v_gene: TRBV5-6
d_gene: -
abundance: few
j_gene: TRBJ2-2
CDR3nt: TGTGCCAGCAGCTTGGGAAGTCTAGTCCCCGGGGAGCTGTTTTTT
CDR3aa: CASSLGSLVPGELFF